What follows are 20 T cell receptor beta chains derived from one specimen sequenced in a study of blood T cell repertoires in COVID-19. TCRdb's copy holds only in-frame clones and misses some; the assay was immunoSEQ multiplex PCR. The table lists around 91,000 clones, more than 65% of them singletons, with about a sixth in the top ten. The sequenced sample consisted of peripheral blood. The receptors derive from an elderly woman with active or convalescent COVID-19.

This chain connects TRBV19 to TRBJ2-3, with 8 bases fitting TRBD2. With 3 bases clipped from V and 6 bases from J, the junction kept 11 bases outside the gene matches. The CDR3 extends over 16 amino acids. Germline V lookup: CDR1 LNHDA, CDR2 SQIVND (reference sequence). The CDR3 DNA reads as TGTGCCAGTAGTATTAAGGGCCGGGAGGGCCGTGATACGCAGTATTTT. Translation gives CASSIKGREGRDTQYF.

Here the CDR3 reads CASSSRGRAREDYTF. DNA for the CDR3: TGTGCCAGCAGTTCTAGGGGACGAGCGAGGGAGGACTACACCTTC. The chain has TRBV27 and TRBJ1-2, with TRBD1 as a possible D gene (5 bases). The CDR3 is 15 residues long. Trimming pared 4 bases from V and 10 bases from J, leaving 22 bases between. Germline V CDR1 and CDR2: MNHEY, SMNVEV (reference sequence).

In DNA form, the CDR3 reads TGCGCCAGCAGCTCTTCAGATACGCAGTATTTT. This encodes CASSSSDTQYF. The genes are TRBV5-1 and TRBJ2-3; no clear D. Germline CDR1 is SGHRS and CDR2 is YFSETQ. This CDR3 spans 11 amino acids. Trimming stripped 3 bases from V and 4 bases from J, with 3 bases between.

The chain joins TRBV5-5 to TRBJ1-5, with TRBD1 identical over 7 bases. V was pared by 4 bases and J by 0 bases, with 7 bases of the junction left unmatched. The CDR3 extends over 16 amino acids. Per the germline V gene, CDR1 is SGHKS and CDR2 is YYEKEE (reference sequence). CDR3 sequence reads: CASSPGTVYSNQPQHF. The DNA for the CDR3 is TGTGCCAGCAGCCCTGGGACAGTTTATAGCAATCAGCCCCAGCATTTT.

This clone was observed a single time. The CDR3 reads CASSPTSGHPPRRNYGYTF. The CDR3, as DNA: TGTGCCAGCTCACCAACTTCGGGACACCCTCCCCGAAGGAACTATGGCTACACCTTC. V gene TRBV18 combines with J gene TRBJ1-2, with D possibly being TRBD1 (6 bases). Trimming shortened V by 2 bases and J by 2 bases, and 24 bases separated the two germline ends. The CDR3 length is 19 residues. Germline V CDR1 and CDR2: KGHSH, LQKENI.

This clone was seen a few times. The chain uses TRBV21-1 and TRBJ2-1; TRBD2, the table's D call, was not compared with the DNA. TRBV21-1 is assigned pseudogene status. The CDR3 has 18 amino acids. The CDR3 coding sequence is TGTGCCAGCAGCAAAGCGCGGGGAATAGCGGGAGGCCGTAATGAGCAGTTCTTC. Its translation is CASSKARGIAGGRNEQFF.

V usage is TRBV11-2 and J usage is TRBJ2-2; TRBD1 agrees at 8 bases. Germline trimming cut 2 bases from V and 3 bases from J; bases unmatched to any gene: 11. Germline V gene sequence: CDR1 SGHAT, CDR2 FQNNGV. CDR3 size: 18 residues. The CDR3 spells CASSLFPADRDYTGELFF. CDR3 coding DNA: TGTGCCAGCAGCTTATTCCCAGCGGACAGGGACTACACCGGGGAGCTGTTTTTT.

The CDR3 spells CASSLTGGGEKLFF. The CDR3 DNA sequence: TGTGCCAGCAGCCTTACAGGGGGCGGTGAAAAACTGTTTTTT. This chain joins TRBV9 and TRBJ1-4; 9 nucleotides line up with TRBD1. The CDR3 is 14 amino acids. The V segment lost 4 bases and the J segment 7 bases; nucleotides outside the gene matches: 5. Germline lookup yields CDR1 SGDLS and CDR2 YYNGEE.

This clone was seen a single time. The chain employs TRBV28 and TRBJ2-1; TRBD2 matches at 7 bases. This CDR3 has 12 amino acids. Germline-derived CDR1 and CDR2 are MDHEN and SYDVKM. V was pared by 1 base and J by 13 bases, with 4 bases of the junction left unmatched. CDR3 sequence reads: CASSLFKRDQFF. The DNA of the CDR3 is TGTGCCAGCAGTTTATTCAAGCGGGATCAGTTCTTC.

V gene TRBV7-3 combines with J gene TRBJ2-1; no definite D call. V lost 2 bases and J 4 bases, leaving 6 bases between the germline ends. Germline assignment: CDR1 SGHTA and CDR2 FQGTGA. This CDR3 contains 13 residues. This CDR3 is CASSLGEYNEQFF. The DNA of the CDR3 is TGTGCCAGCAGCTTAGGAGAGTACAATGAGCAGTTCTTC. The full variable domain, rest sourced from reference TRBV7-3 and TRBJ2-1, is GAGVSQTPSNKVTEKGKYVELRCDPISGHTALYWYRQSLGQGPEFLIYFQGTGAADDSGLPNDRFFAVRPEGSVSTLKIQRTERGDSAVYLCASSLGEYNEQFFGPGTRLTVL.

The rearrangement joins TRBV6-6 to TRBJ2-7; D remains ambiguous. The CDR3 covers 14 residues. Between the trimmed V and J ends, which lost 5 bases and 2 bases, there was a span of 13 bases. Per the germline V gene, CDR1 is MNHNY and CDR2 is SVGAGI (reference sequence). In DNA form, the CDR3 reads TGTGCCAGCAGTCCCCGGGTCCTTACCTACGAGCAGTACTTC. Translation gives CASSPRVLTYEQYF.

The V gene is TRBV12-2, the J gene TRBJ2-3; the table names TRBD2, a call not compared with the DNA. TRBV12-2 is shown as a pseudogene. This CDR3 is 18 amino acids long. This CDR3 is CASRLVLLAGGYTDTQYF. In DNA, the CDR3 is TGTGCAAGTCGCTTAGTCTTACTAGCGGGGGGATACACAGATACGCAGTATTTT.

This clone was found a few times. J is TRBJ1-5 and V is TRBV25-1; D ambiguous. V lost 4 bases and J 1 base, leaving 8 bases between the germline ends. CDR1 is MGHDK, CDR2 SYGVNS, per germline. The CDR3 loop spans 14 amino acids. The CDR3 sequence is CASSGAQSNQPQHF. The CDR3 coding sequence is TGTGCCAGCAGTGGGGCACAGAGCAATCAGCCCCAGCATTTT. The full variable domain, completed using reference TRBV25-1 and TRBJ1-5, is EADIYQTPRYLVIGTGKKITLECSQTMGHDKMYWYQQDPGMELHLIHYSYGVNSTEKGDLSSESTVSRIRTEHFPLTLESARPSHTSQYLCASSGAQSNQPQHFGDGTRLSIL.

This clone came up a few times. This rearrangement joins TRBV14 to TRBJ2-2; D is perhaps TRBD2 (5 bases). Germline values: CDR1 SGHDN, CDR2 FVKESK. Trimming took 4 bases from V and 4 from J, leaving 10 bases between them. The CDR3 is 14 amino acids. This chain's CDR3 is CASSLKRSTGELFF. The CDR3 bases are TGTGCCAGCAGCCTAAAGCGGAGCACCGGGGAGCTGTTTTTT.

This clone has only a few counts. The CDR3: CATSGGQGAPGELFF. The CDR3, as DNA: TGTGCCACCAGTGGGGGACAGGGGGCCCCCGGGGAGCTGTTTTTT. J is TRBJ2-2 and V is TRBV24-1, with 12 positions matching TRBD1. The CDR3 is made up of 15 amino acids. The germline V gene encodes CDR1 KGHDR and CDR2 SFDVKD. Trimming removed 5 bases from V and 6 bases from J; junction bases left unmatched: 3.

The J gene is TRBJ2-5, the V gene TRBV20-1; TRBD2 aligns across 13 bases. Trimming removed 3 bases from V and 1 base from J; junction bases left unmatched: 11. The V gene's germline CDR1 is DFQATT and CDR2 SNEGSKA (reference sequence). This CDR3 region has 18 residues. For the CDR3, the DNA is TGCAGTGCTAGTCCACTAGCGGGAGGGTTGGTTTCCCAAGAGACCCAGTACTTC. Protein: CSASPLAGGLVSQETQYF.

The V gene is TRBV7-9, the J gene TRBJ2-1; 13 bases match TRBD2. The V and J ends lost 5 bases and 6 bases, in that order; junction bases with no gene match: 4. Germline V gene data show CDR1 as SEHNR and CDR2 as FQNEAQ (reference sequence). The CDR3 consists of 15 residues. CDR3 amino acids: CASSPGTSGTNEQFF. The CDR3 DNA follows: TGTGCCAGCAGCCCCGGGACTAGCGGGACCAATGAGCAGTTCTTC.

The rearrangement uses TRBV7-2 and TRBJ2-4; 10 nucleotides agree with TRBD2. CDR3 length: 19 amino acids. The trim removed 1 base at V and 1 base at J, leaving 10 bases unmatched. CDR1 and CDR2 (germline): SGHTA, FQGNSA. The CDR3: CASSLGILAGVGAKNIQYF. CDR3 nucleotides: TGTGCCAGCAGCTTAGGGATTCTAGCGGGAGTAGGCGCCAAAAACATTCAGTACTTC.

The chain links TRBV29-1 to TRBJ2-1; TRBD2 matches 8 bases. Unmatched junction bases numbered 15, after V lost 0 bases and J lost 2 bases. CDR1 SQVTM and CDR2 ANQGSEA come from the germline V gene. The CDR3 length is 19 residues. CDR3 region: CSVEDTLGRAGQTYNEQFF. The CDR3 DNA follows: TGCAGCGTTGAAGATACCCTCGGGAGGGCGGGCCAGACCTACAATGAGCAGTTCTTC.

This clone was seen a single time. This chain uses TRBV6-5 with TRBJ2-7, with 9 bases identical to TRBD1. Trimming cost V 6 bases and J 2 bases; bases outside gene matches: 8. CDR3 length: 15 residues. CDR1 and CDR2 from the germline V gene are MNHEY and SVGAGI. The CDR3 spells CASRTGTGSTYEQYF. In nucleotides, the CDR3 is TGTGCCAGCAGGACCGGGACAGGGAGCACCTACGAGCAGTACTTC.